Each of the 4 T cell receptor beta chains below was sequenced from the same sample in a study of control samples from healthy donors and cancer patients. Assay: immunoSEQ multiplex PCR; the TCRdb copy retains only in-frame clones and omits some. The table lists 400,000 to 450,000 clones, over 75% of them singletons, with around 6.4% in the top ten. Sequenced sample: PBMCs. These receptor sequences come from a man aged 40-50 years with head and neck cancer.

This sequence joins TRBV28 and TRBJ2-3, with TRBD2 identical over 11 bases. The CDR3 consists of 14 residues. The ends lost 6 bases at V and 1 base at J; junction bases unmatched: 0. Germline loops: CDR1 MDHEN, CDR2 SYDVKM. The CDR3 region has the DNA TGTGCCAGCAGGACTAGCGGGGGCACAGATACGCAGTATTTT. It is translated as CASRTSGGTDTQYF. The entire variable domain, with the rest obtained from reference TRBV28 and TRBJ2-3, is as follows: DVKVTQSSRYLVKRTGEKVFLECVQDMDHENMFWYRQDPGLGLRLIYFSYDVKMKEKGDIPEGYSVSREKKERFSLILESASTNQTSMYLCASRTSGGTDTQYFGPGTRLTVL.

This rearrangement joins TRBV9 to TRBJ1-1; D possibly corresponds to TRBD1 (5 bases). The V gene lost 0 bases and the J gene lost 3 bases, with 6 bases spanning the gap. The CDR3 is made up of 13 amino acids. The germline V gene encodes CDR1 SGDLS and CDR2 YYNGEE. The CDR3 sequence: CASSVAGHTEAFF. DNA of the CDR3: TGTGCCAGCAGCGTAGCAGGGCACACTGAAGCTTTCTTT.

The V and J genes are TRBV2 and TRBJ2-1; D remains unclear. The CDR3 runs to 16 residues. Germline V lookup: CDR1 SNHLY, CDR2 FYNNEI. Trimming pared 5 bases from V and 5 bases from J, leaving 19 bases between. This CDR3 is CASSKSAARINNEQFF. In DNA form, the CDR3 reads TGTGCCAGCAGTAAGTCAGCAGCTAGGATCAACAATGAGCAGTTCTTC.

The chain couples TRBV27 to TRBJ2-1, with 9 nucleotides matching TRBD2. The CDR3 is 16 residues long. J was trimmed by 8 bases and V by 6 bases; bases with no gene match: 14. The germline gives CDR1 MNHEY, CDR2 SMNVEV (reference sequence). The CDR3 here is CASSPRWAGGPYEQFF. In DNA form, the CDR3 reads TGTGCCAGCAGCCCCCGTTGGGCGGGAGGGCCCTATGAGCAGTTCTTC.